One and the same sample provided the 9 T cell receptor beta chains below, sequenced in a study of blood T cells in healthy people across ages. Next came a second PCR, run for roughly 6 to 11 cycles, which used a sample-barcoded 5' primer along with a J-beta primer mix. Via MiXCR, TCRdb re-called the 5' RACE reads, giving one row per CDR3 protein. The repertoire includes around 2 million distinct CDR3 sequences, 39% of them detected once, and 23% sits in the top ten. The specimen sequenced was blood. These receptors came from a human donor in good health.

CDR3 protein: CASSRSEGNYGYTF. The CDR3 DNA reads TGCGCCAGCAGCCGGAGTGAGGGGAACTATGGCTACACCTTC. The V and J genes are TRBV4-3 and TRBJ1-2, with D maybe TRBD1 (5 bases). Germline assignment: CDR1 LGHNA and CDR2 YSLEER. The CDR3 runs 14 residues. The V end was cut by 4 bases, the J end by 2 bases, with 11 bases between.

The genes are TRBV7-9 and TRBJ1-1; D unclear. V was clipped by 1 base and J by 0 bases, with 6 bases between them. In germline, CDR1 is SEHNR, CDR2 FQNEAQ (reference sequence). This CDR3 has 14 amino acids. The CDR3 sequence: CASSLEWVNTEAFF. Written as DNA, the CDR3 is TGTGCCAGCAGCTTAGAGTGGGTGAACACTGAAGCTTTCTTT.

This clonotype was seen more than once but under ten times. V and J are TRBV27 and TRBJ2-4, with 9 bases aligning to TRBD1. Germline CDR1 is MNHEY and CDR2 is SMNVEV (reference sequence). V trimming: 4 bases; J trimming: 9 bases; junction bases outside the gene matches: 4. CDR3 length equals 13 residues. DNA of the CDR3: TGTGCCAGCAGTTCCGGACAGGGGAGCATTCAGTACTTC. The encoded protein is CASSSGQGSIQYF.

Turning to this clonotype: A much more abundant neighbour one base away suggests this may be a read error. The chain uses TRBV11-2 and TRBJ2-1; TRBD1 matches 10 bases. V was clipped by 6 bases and J by 3 bases; unmatched bases: 11. Per germline, CDR1 SGHAT and CDR2 FQNNGV. The CDR3 is made up of 17 amino acids. This CDR3 reads CASRYYDRDRGYNEQFF. CDR3 sequence (DNA): TGTGCCAGCAGGTACTACGACAGGGACAGGGGCTACAATGAGCAGTTCTTC.

The chain uses TRBV28 and TRBJ2-7, with D possibly TRBD2 on 5 matching bases. Germline assignment: CDR1 MDHEN and CDR2 SYDVKM. The germline V and J ends were trimmed by 10 bases and 0 bases, with 28 bases remaining between them. There are 18 residues in the CDR3. In DNA, the CDR3 is TGTGCCACTCAGAGAGGGTCCCACCAAATTCTTAACTCCTACGAGCAGTACTTC. It translates to CATQRGSHQILNSYEQYF.

On this clonotype itself: At one end, the junction sequence differs from germline, possibly due to a read error. The gene calls are TRBV16 and TRBJ1-5; no reliable D call. The CDR3 is 15 amino acids. Germline CDR1 is KGHSY and CDR2 is FQNENV. The CDR3 coding sequence is TGTGCCATCAGCCATAACCGAGCTAGCAATCAGCCCCAGCATTTT. It is translated as CAISHNRASNQPQHF.

The chain couples TRBV4-1 to TRBJ1-2; 10 nucleotides line up with TRBD1. The CDR3 is 14 amino acids. Unmatched junction bases numbered 11, after V lost 3 bases and J lost 13 bases. CDR1 and CDR2 from the germline V gene are MGHRA and YSYEKL. CDR3 coding DNA: TGCGCCAGCAGCCAGAGGACAGGGGGAGTCAAGGGCACCTTC. The encoded protein is CASSQRTGGVKGTF.

This clonotype showed up many times. V is TRBV10-3 and J is TRBJ2-7, with TRBD1 matching over 7 bases. CDR3 length: 12 amino acids. V dropped 8 bases and J dropped 2; count of bases not matched to a gene: 3. In germline, CDR1 is ENHRY, CDR2 SYGVKD. CDR3: CAIRQGPYEQYF. Written as DNA, the CDR3 is TGTGCCATCCGACAGGGACCCTACGAGCAGTACTTC.

The chain uses TRBV7-9 and TRBJ1-1; D perhaps matches TRBD1 (6 bases). V gave up 1 base and J gave up 4 bases, with 16 bases separating them. The CDR3 is 16 amino acids. Germline CDR1 is SEHNR and CDR2 is FQNEAQ (reference sequence). Here the CDR3 DNA reads TGTGCCAGCAGCTTAGGAGTAGGACAGCCCGGCACTGAAGCTTTCTTT. This sequence encodes CASSLGVGQPGTEAFF.